The 23 T cell receptor beta chains below were found in one sample sequenced in a study of T cell responses to AZD1222 COVID-19 vaccine. Profiled with immunoSEQ multiplex PCR; TCRdb holds only in-frame clones, not every one. The sample lists 150,000 to 200,000 clones; roughly 92% were seen once. The material was peripheral blood, obtained on day 0 of AZD1222 vaccination. These receptor sequences come from an adult in good health.

This clone was seen just once. The gene calls are TRBV19 and TRBJ2-2; 8 nucleotides agree with TRBD2. The V gene end was trimmed by 1 base and the J gene end by 5 bases; junction bases not matched to a gene: 3. This CDR3 contains 15 residues. The germline V gene encodes CDR1 LNHDA and CDR2 SQIVND (reference sequence). CDR3 sequence (DNA): TGTGCCAGTAGTATAGTGACGGGAGGGACCGGGGAGCTGTTTTTT. Its translation is CASSIVTGGTGELFF.

A single count supports this clone. The chain uses TRBV18 and TRBJ1-5, with 8 bases matching TRBD1. This CDR3 is 16 amino acids long. The ends lost 6 bases at V and 1 base at J; junction bases unmatched: 8. The germline CDR1 and CDR2 sequences are KGHSH and LQKENI. CDR3 DNA: TGTGCCAGCTCGCTCCTTGACAGGGGAAGCAATCAGCCCCAGCATTTT. This translates into CASSLLDRGSNQPQHF. Full variable domain (remainder filled in from reference TRBV18 and TRBJ1-5): NAGVMQNPRHLVRRRGQEARLRCSPMKGHSHVYWYRQLPEEGLKFMVYLQKENIIDESGMPKERFSAEFPKEGPSILRIQQVVRGDSAAYFCASSLLDRGSNQPQHFGDGTRLSIL.

This clone was seen just once. The chain joins TRBV5-1 to TRBJ1-5; unclear D gene. The germline V gene encodes CDR1 SGHRS and CDR2 YFSETQ. The CDR3 has 14 amino acids. Trimming took off 0 bases at V and 1 base at J, with 5 bases between the two ends. CDR3 nucleotides: TGCGCCAGCAGCTTGGACTCCAGCAATCAGCCCCAGCATTTT. Amino acids: CASSLDSSNQPQHF.

The chain carries TRBV5-5 and TRBJ1-3; D gene ambiguous. Germline CDR1 reads SGHKS; CDR2 reads YYEKEE (reference sequence). V was trimmed by 0 bases and J by 0 bases, leaving 7 bases between them. The CDR3 totals 15 residues. CDR3 DNA: TGTGCCAGCAGCTTGGAAGGGATCTCTGGAAACACCATATATTTT. Its translation: CASSLEGISGNTIYF. The full variable domain, rest sourced from reference TRBV5-5 and TRBJ1-3, is DAGVTQSPTHLIKTRGQQVTLRCSPISGHKSVSWYQQVLGQGPQFIFQYYEKEERGRGNFPDRFSARQFPNYSSELNVNALLLGDSALYLCASSLEGISGNTIYFGEGSWLTVV.

The CDR3 here is CAISESVNSGNTIYF. In nucleotides, the CDR3 is TGTGCCATCAGTGAGTCAGTCAACTCTGGAAACACCATATATTTT. The chain carries TRBV10-3 and TRBJ1-3; D is ambiguous. The V end was cut by 0 bases, the J end by 0 bases, with 6 bases between. The CDR3 has 15 residues. Germline V gene data show CDR1 as ENHRY and CDR2 as SYGVKD.

V is TRBV5-4 and J is TRBJ2-1; 7 bases are a match to TRBD2. CDR1 is SGHNT, CDR2 YYREEE, per germline (reference sequence). Losses at the gene ends were 1 base for V and 9 bases for J; bases not matched to a gene: 13. The CDR3 is 16 amino acids. CDR3 protein: CASSLSSTGGGAEQFF. As DNA, the CDR3 is TGTGCCAGCAGCTTGAGTTCGACGGGAGGAGGGGCTGAGCAGTTCTTC.

The V call is TRBV11-2, the J call TRBJ2-7; 8 bases align to TRBD2. The germline V gene has CDR1 SGHAT and CDR2 FQNNGV. This CDR3 is 15 amino acids long. V lost 5 bases and J lost 2; bases outside the gene matches: 8. CDR3 protein: CASSARERGTYEQYF. The CDR3 region has the DNA TGTGCCAGCAGCGCCAGGGAGCGGGGGACCTACGAGCAGTACTTC.

V and J are TRBV3-1 (or the pseudogene TRBV3-2) and TRBJ2-1; the D gene is possibly TRBD2 (7 bases). The V gene lost 0 bases and the J gene lost 7 bases, with 19 bases spanning the gap. Germline CDR1 LGHDT, CDR2 YNNKEL (reference sequence). This CDR3 has 17 residues. CDR3 amino acids: CASSQDQGGGIANEQFF. The CDR3 DNA is TGTGCCAGCAGCCAAGATCAAGGGGGAGGGATTGCAAATGAGCAGTTCTTC.

The chain carries TRBV14 and TRBJ2-1; 10 nucleotides line up with TRBD1. Germline lookup yields CDR1 SGHDN and CDR2 FVKESK. J was trimmed by 6 bases and V by 2 bases; bases with no gene match: 7. CDR3 length equals 16 residues. The CDR3 DNA reads TGTGCCAGCAGCCAAAATCTCCGGGACAGGGGCAATGAGCAGTTCTTC. Translated: CASSQNLRDRGNEQFF.

The chain joins TRBV6-6 to TRBJ1-1; D is unclear. V lost 5 bases to trimming and J lost 1 base, with 11 bases between them. Germline CDR1 MNHNY, CDR2 SVGAGI (reference sequence). The CDR3 is made up of 14 amino acids. CDR3: CASSPPTSNTEAFF. CDR3 in DNA: TGTGCCAGCAGTCCTCCCACATCGAACACTGAAGCTTTCTTT.

The V and J genes are TRBV5-1 and TRBJ1-3, with TRBD1 matching 8 bases. CDR3 length: 17 amino acids. Germline-derived CDR1 and CDR2 are SGHRS and YFSETQ. With V trimmed by 2 bases and J by 0 bases, 7 bases remained unmatched. CDR3 in amino acids: CASSLNPGQGSGNTIYF. The CDR3 nucleotides read TGCGCCAGCAGCTTAAACCCCGGACAGGGCTCTGGAAACACCATATATTTT.

The CDR3: CASSPYDRDNGAFF. DNA of the CDR3: TGTGCCAGCAGCCCGTACGACAGGGACAACGGGGCTTTCTTT. The V call is TRBV3-1 (or the pseudogene TRBV3-2), the J call TRBJ1-1; 7 bases line up with TRBD1. The germline gives CDR1 LGHDT, CDR2 YNNKEL (reference sequence). The trim removed 4 bases at V and 11 bases at J, leaving 13 bases unmatched. This CDR3 contains 14 residues.

The V call is TRBV7-9, the J call TRBJ2-7; TRBD1 matches 7 bases. CDR3 length: 14 residues. The germline V gene has CDR1 SEHNR and CDR2 FQNEAQ (reference sequence). Trimming removed 7 bases from V and 3 bases from J; junction bases left unmatched: 9. The CDR3 loop is CASTSGTVIYEQYF. Here the CDR3 DNA reads TGTGCCAGCACCTCCGGGACAGTGATCTACGAGCAGTACTTC.

The CDR3 spells CASRRGGGRGRDVNTEAFF. The CDR3 coding sequence is TGCGCCAGCAGGAGAGGCGGAGGGCGCGGGCGGGACGTGAACACTGAAGCTTTCTTT. The chain is built from TRBV5-1 and TRBJ1-1; D may be TRBD1 (5 bases). CDR1 and CDR2 from the germline V gene are SGHRS and YFSETQ. The CDR3 spans 19 residues. Trimming cost V 5 bases and J 0 bases, with 26 bases left between them. The full variable domain, rest sourced from reference TRBV5-1 and TRBJ1-1, is KAGVTQTPRYLIKTRGQQVTLSCSPISGHRSVSWYQQTPGQGLQFLFEYFSETQRNKGNFPGRFSGRQFSNSRSEMNVSTLELGDSALYLCASRRGGGRGRDVNTEAFFGQGTRLTVV.

The chain combines TRBV6-1 with TRBJ1-1; tentatively, D is TRBD1 (5 bases). The CDR3 sequence is 14 residues long. Germline assignment: CDR1 MNHNS and CDR2 SASEGT. Trimming pared 3 bases from V and 0 bases from J, leaving 8 bases between. The CDR3 loop is CASSEGQLNTEAFF. As DNA, the CDR3 is TGTGCCAGCAGTGAGGGGCAGTTGAACACTGAAGCTTTCTTT.

The genes are TRBV6-2 or TRBV6-3 and TRBJ2-3, with TRBD2 matching over 10 bases. V trimming: 5 bases; J trimming: 5 bases; junction bases outside the gene matches: 10. This CDR3 is 16 amino acids long. Germline loops: CDR1 MNHEY, CDR2 SVGEGT. CDR3 nucleotides: TGTGCCAGCAGTGCCCCTCTAGCGGGAGAGAAAGATACGCAGTATTTT. It specifies CASSAPLAGEKDTQYF.

This clone was counted between two and nine times. This chain's CDR3 is CASRAGTGWTEAFF. CDR3 DNA sequence: TGTGCCAGCAGGGCGGGGACAGGCTGGACTGAAGCTTTCTTT. The chain recombines TRBV6-5 with TRBJ1-1; TRBD1 agrees at 8 bases. Trimming removed 6 bases from V and 5 bases from J; junction bases left unmatched: 8. The CDR3 is 14 amino acids. Germline CDR1 reads MNHEY; CDR2 reads SVGAGI.

The chain links TRBV12-5 to TRBJ1-2; D is perhaps TRBD1 (5 bases). There are 13 residues in the CDR3. Germline V gene lookup returns CDR1 LGHNT and CDR2 FRNRAP. V lost 7 bases, J lost 5 bases, and 14 bases lay in between. The CDR3 region is CASALLGGYGYTF. CDR3 in DNA: TGTGCTAGTGCTCTACTCGGGGGTTATGGCTACACCTTC.

The chain combines TRBV7-9 with TRBJ2-5; D is uncertain. Trimming took 5 bases from V and 1 from J, leaving 8 bases between them. The CDR3 is 13 residues long. Per the germline V gene, CDR1 is SEHNR and CDR2 is FQNEAQ (reference sequence). The CDR3 coding sequence is TGTGCCAGCAGCCTTAGCAGCCAAGAGACCCAGTACTTC. Its protein product is CASSLSSQETQYF.

The J gene is TRBJ1-2, the V gene TRBV27; no reliable D call. V was shortened by 3 bases and J by 7 bases, with 12 bases between the two germline ends. The CDR3 loop spans 13 amino acids. Germline loops: CDR1 MNHEY, CDR2 SMNVEV (reference sequence). The CDR3 nucleotides are TGTGCCAGCAGTTTCAGACAAGGCGGTGGCTACACCTTC. Protein product: CASSFRQGGGYTF.

The chain joins TRBV9 to TRBJ1-1; D is perhaps TRBD1 (5 bases). This CDR3 comprises 14 residues. The V end was cut by 4 bases, the J end by 1 base, with 11 bases between. Germline V lookup: CDR1 SGDLS, CDR2 YYNGEE. The CDR3 region is CASSPRGTNTEAFF. CDR3 coding DNA: TGTGCCAGCAGCCCCCGAGGGACGAACACTGAAGCTTTCTTT.

This rearrangement joins TRBV7-9 to TRBJ1-2; TRBD1 is a possible D gene (6 bases). The CDR3 length is 14 residues. V was pared by 7 bases and J by 8 bases, with 20 bases between. Germline-derived CDR1 and CDR2 are SEHNR and FQNEAQ (reference sequence). DNA for the CDR3: TGTGCCAGCAACCCCCCGGGGGCTGCACAGGGCTACACCTTC. This sequence encodes CASNPPGAAQGYTF.

V is TRBV30 and J is TRBJ2-5, with no clear D. This CDR3 has 13 amino acids. V lost 3 bases, J lost 5 bases, and 13 bases lay in between. Per the germline V gene, CDR1 is GTSNPN and CDR2 is SVGIG (reference sequence). The CDR3 here is CAWSRTQTETQYF. CDR3 bases: TGTGCCTGGAGCAGGACCCAAACGGAGACCCAGTACTTC.